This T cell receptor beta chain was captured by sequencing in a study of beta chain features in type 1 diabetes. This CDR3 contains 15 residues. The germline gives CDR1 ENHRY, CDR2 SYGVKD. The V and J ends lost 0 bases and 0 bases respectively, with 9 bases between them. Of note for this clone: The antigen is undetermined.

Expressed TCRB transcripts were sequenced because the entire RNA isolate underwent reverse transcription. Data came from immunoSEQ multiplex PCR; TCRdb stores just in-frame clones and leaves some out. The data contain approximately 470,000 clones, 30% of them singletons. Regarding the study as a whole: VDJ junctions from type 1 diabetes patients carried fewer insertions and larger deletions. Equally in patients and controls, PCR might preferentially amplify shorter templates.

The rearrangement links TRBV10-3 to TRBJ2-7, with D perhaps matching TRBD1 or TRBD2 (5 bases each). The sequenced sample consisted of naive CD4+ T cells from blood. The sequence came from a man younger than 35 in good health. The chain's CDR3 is CAISESAGSSYEQYF. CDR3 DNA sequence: TGTGCCATCAGTGAGTCGGCAGGGAGCTCCTACGAGCAGTACTTC.